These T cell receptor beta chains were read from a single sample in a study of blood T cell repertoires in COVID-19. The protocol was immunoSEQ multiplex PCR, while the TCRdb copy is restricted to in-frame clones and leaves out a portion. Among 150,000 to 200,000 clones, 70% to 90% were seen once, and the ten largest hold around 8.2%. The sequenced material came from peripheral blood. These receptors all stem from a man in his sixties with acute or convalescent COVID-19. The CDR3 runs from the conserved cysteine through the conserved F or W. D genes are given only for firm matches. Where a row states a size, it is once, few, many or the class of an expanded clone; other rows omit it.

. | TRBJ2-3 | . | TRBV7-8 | TGTGCCAGCACAGATCAGGGGATCTGGACAGATACGCAGTATTTT | CASTDQGIWTDTQYF
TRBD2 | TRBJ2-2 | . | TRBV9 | TGTGCCAGCAGCCGAGGACTAGCGGGAACCGGGGAGCTGTTTTTT | CASSRGLAGTGELFF
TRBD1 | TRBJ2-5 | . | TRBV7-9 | TGTGCCGGGACAGGGCCCCAAGAGACCCAGTACTTC | CAGTGPQETQYF
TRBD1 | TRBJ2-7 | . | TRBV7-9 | TGTGCCAGCAGCCAGACAGGGGGATCCTACGAGCAGTACTTC | CASSQTGGSYEQYF
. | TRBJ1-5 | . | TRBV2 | TGTGCCAGCGAGTCCGCACAGGGTAGACAGCCCCAGCATTTT | CASESAQGRQPQHF
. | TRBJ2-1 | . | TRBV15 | TGTGCCACCAGCAGAGAGGGGGCGGCCCGGCGGCAGTTCTTC | CATSREGAARRQFF
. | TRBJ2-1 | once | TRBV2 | TGTGCCACCAAGACTCGAAGCTCCTACAATGAGCAGTTCTTC | CATKTRSSYNEQFF
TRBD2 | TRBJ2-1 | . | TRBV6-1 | TGTGCCAGCAGTGAACTGACTAGCGGAATCTCCTACAATGAGCAGTTCTTC | CASSELTSGISYNEQFF
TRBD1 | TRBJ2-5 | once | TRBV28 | TGTGCCAGCAGTTTAATGGACAGGGTACGAGAGACCCAGTACTTC | CASSLMDRVRETQYF
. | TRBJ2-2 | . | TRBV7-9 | TGTGCCAGCAGCGCGACAGGCCCCGGGGAGCTGTTTTTT | CASSATGPGELFF
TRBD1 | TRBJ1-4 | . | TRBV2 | TGTGCCAGCAGTGAAGCGGGGACAGGGGGCAAGAGTAATGAAAAACTGTTTTTT | CASSEAGTGGKSNEKLFF
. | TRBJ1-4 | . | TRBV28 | TGTGCCTCAGGGGACGAAAAACTGTTTTTT | CASGDEKLFF
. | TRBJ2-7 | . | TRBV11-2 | TGTGCCAGCAGCTTCTCCGGGAAACAGTATACCTACGAGCAGTACTTC | CASSFSGKQYTYEQYF
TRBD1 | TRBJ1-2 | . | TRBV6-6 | TGTGCCAGCAGTCGAACATACTCACAGGGGCGGTACTATGGCTACACCTTC | CASSRTYSQGRYYGYTF
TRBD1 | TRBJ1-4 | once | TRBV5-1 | TGCGCCAGCAGCCCCGCCGGGACAGGGCAGGAAAAACTGTTTTTT | CASSPAGTGQEKLFF
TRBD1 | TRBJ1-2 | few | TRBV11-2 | TGTGCCAGCAGCTTCCCCCCGGCGGAGGGGGCCCGTGGCTACACCTTC | CASSFPPAEGARGYTF
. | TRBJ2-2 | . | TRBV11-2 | TGTGCCAGCAGCTTAATATCCCCGACCGGGGAGCTGTTTTTT | CASSLISPTGELFF
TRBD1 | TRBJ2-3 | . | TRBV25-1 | TGTGCCAGCACTGCACAGGGGAATACGCAGTATTTT | CASTAQGNTQYF
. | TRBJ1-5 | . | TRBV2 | TGTGCCAGCAGTGATCGGGATCAGCCCCAGCATTTT | CASSDRDQPQHF
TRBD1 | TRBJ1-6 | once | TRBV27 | TGTGCCAGCAGTTTATTGGGACAGGGACCTATGCCCCTCCACTTT | CASSLLGQGPMPLHF
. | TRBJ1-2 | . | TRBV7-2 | TGTGCCAGCAGCTTAGTAGTTTACAACTATGGCTACACCTTC | CASSLVVYNYGYTF
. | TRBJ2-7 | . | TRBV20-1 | TGCTCCGGGGAGGTTGAGTACGAGCAGTACTTC | CSGEVEYEQYF
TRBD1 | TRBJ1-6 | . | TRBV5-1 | TGCGCCAGCAGCCCGGGACAGGGGGGGGGTTCACCCCTCCACTTT | CASSPGQGGGSPLHF
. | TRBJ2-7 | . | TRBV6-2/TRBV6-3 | TGTGCCAGCAGTTTCACGGGCTACGAGCAGTACTTC | CASSFTGYEQYF
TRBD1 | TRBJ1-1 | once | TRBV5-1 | TGCGCCAGCAGCTTGATTCAGGGGGCAGTCACTGAAGCTTTCTTT | CASSLIQGAVTEAFF
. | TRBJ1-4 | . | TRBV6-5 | TGTGCCAGCGGTAGGGGAACTAATGAAAAACTGTTTTTT | CASGRGTNEKLFF
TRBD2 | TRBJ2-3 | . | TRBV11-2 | TGTGCCAGCAGCCTGGGACTAGCGGGCCGTCGCACAGATACGCAGTATTTT | CASSLGLAGRRTDTQYF
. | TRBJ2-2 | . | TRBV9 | TGTGCCAGCAGCGTAGGGAGGCAGTACACCGGGGAGCTGTTTTTT | CASSVGRQYTGELFF
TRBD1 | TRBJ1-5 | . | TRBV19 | TGTGCCAGTAGTCCGGACAGGGGTAACCAGCCCCAGCATTTT | CASSPDRGNQPQHF
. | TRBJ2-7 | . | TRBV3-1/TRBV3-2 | TGTGCCAGCAGCCAGGTCGCGGGATCGAGCTCCTACGAGCAGTACTTC | CASSQVAGSSSYEQYF
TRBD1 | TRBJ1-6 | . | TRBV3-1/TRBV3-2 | TGTGCCAGCAGCCCCTTCACAGGGGGCGGTTCACCCCTCCACTTT | CASSPFTGGGSPLHF
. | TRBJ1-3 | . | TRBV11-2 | TGTGCCAGCAGCAGCGGGAGCTCTGGAAACACCATATATTTT | CASSSGSSGNTIYF
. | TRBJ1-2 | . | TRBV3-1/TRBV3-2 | TGTGCCAGCAGCCAACAAGACAGGACGGGCTACACCTTC | CASSQQDRTGYTF
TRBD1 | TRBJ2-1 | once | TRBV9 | TGTGCCAGCTCCTTTGCCGGGACAGGGAGTCACAATGAGCAGTTCTTC | CASSFAGTGSHNEQFF
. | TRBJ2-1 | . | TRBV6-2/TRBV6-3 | TGTGCCAGCAGCCTATACAATGAGCAGTTCTTC | CASSLYNEQFF
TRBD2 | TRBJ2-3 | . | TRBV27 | TGTGCCAGCAGGCAGACGGGACTAGCGGGCCCAGATACGCAGTATTTT | CASRQTGLAGPDTQYF
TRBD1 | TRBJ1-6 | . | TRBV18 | TGTGCCAGCTCATCGGACAGGGGAGGGTCACCCCTCCACTTT | CASSSDRGGSPLHF
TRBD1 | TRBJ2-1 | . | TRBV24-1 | TGTGCCACCAGTGACCCGGGACAGGGGACCAATGAGCAGTTCTTC | CATSDPGQGTNEQFF
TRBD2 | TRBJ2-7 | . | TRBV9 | TGTGCCAGCAGCCCGAGGACTAGCGGGAATTCCTACGAGCAGTACTTC | CASSPRTSGNSYEQYF
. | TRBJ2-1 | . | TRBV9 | TGTGCCAGCAGCCGGGACTTTAAGGCCAATGAGCAGTTCTTC | CASSRDFKANEQFF